Listed below are T cell receptor beta chains from one sample, sequenced in a study of monozygotic twins with inflammatory bowel disease. Reanalyzing the 5' RACE reads, TCRdb keeps one entry per CDR3 protein, without DNA. Here the sample table reports more than 350,000 distinct CDR3 sequences. The sample comprised blood. These receptors were taken from a human donor with ulcerative colitis or Crohn's disease, or a healthy co-twin of an affected twin (not recorded which). Each CDR3 is given with its conserved first and last residue. Each record gives: V gene, J gene, CDR3 protein.

>TRBV5-1|TRBJ2-5
CASSFSAGQETQYF
>TRBV7-9|TRBJ1-1
CASSLGGVATEAFF
>TRBV7-2|TRBJ2-7
CASSPGGITYEQYF
>TRBV7-2|TRBJ1-5
CASSPRTLSNQPQHF
>TRBV20-1|TRBJ1-5
CSASPQRTQPQHF
>TRBV5-6|TRBJ2-1
CASSLGGGYNEQFF
>TRBV5-1|TRBJ2-1
CASSLGYEEVAPFF
>TRBV7-8|TRBJ2-5
CASSPPRGYQETQYF
>TRBV14|TRBJ1-1
CASSQDVGTVPTEAFF
>TRBV7-2|TRBJ2-7
CASTGVHPSYEQYF
>TRBV7-8|TRBJ2-1
CASSLGYQNPHNEQFF
>TRBV7-2|TRBJ1-4
CASSLDRVEEKLFF
>TRBV29-1|TRBJ2-2
CSVDTAGVRLDTGELFF
>TRBV4-1|TRBJ1-3
CASSHGAPGNTIYF
>TRBV18|TRBJ2-1
CASSPPSSRNEQFF
>TRBV12-5|TRBJ1-1
CASGLRRAQNTEAFF
>TRBV4-1|TRBJ1-2
CASSQSQGPNYGYTF
>TRBV10-3|TRBJ1-1
CAIRLGGDTEAFF
>TRBV24-1|TRBJ2-3
CATSSGAADTQYF
>TRBV30|TRBJ1-1
CAWTQGGGRNTEAFF
>TRBV25-1|TRBJ2-1
CASVSGTYNEQFF
>TRBV5-8|TRBJ2-7
CASRGMGFYEQYF
>TRBV9|TRBJ2-3
CASSALTSGTDTQYF